The table lists the clone carrying this T cell receptor (beta chain) with a few counts. The entry originates in a study of T cells of healthy individuals. The CDR3 loop spans 13 amino acids. Trimming at V came to 1 base and at J to 6 bases, leaving 3 bases not matched to a gene. CDR1 and CDR2 from the germline V gene are SEHNR and FQNEAQ (reference sequence). A single record per CDR3 protein comes from TCRdb applying MiXCR to the 5' RACE reads. The table shows tens of thousands of distinct CDR3 sequences, with about 5% occurring only once. The clonotype was recovered from a female donor in good health. The genes are TRBV7-9 and TRBJ2-7; 7 bases match TRBD1. The CDR3 spells CASSLDRGTEQYF. The CDR3, as DNA: TGTGCCAGCAGCTTAGACAGGGGCACCGAGCAGTACTTC.